The 26 T cell receptor beta chains given below trace back to one sample, sequenced in a study of Ad26.COV2.S vaccination and SARS-CoV-2 variants. Specified treatment: about 20 received Ad26.COV2.S at low or high dose, single or two shots; about 5 received placebo; per-sample allocation not given. At day 63 after the first vaccine or placebo injection, samples were drawn. Some clones are missing from TCRdb's copy, which holds only in-frame ones; the method was immunoSEQ multiplex PCR. The sample has roughly 380,000 clones; roughly 87% are singletons. This specimen was peripheral blood, taken in a trial of Ad26.COV2.S vaccine versus placebo. The receptors were sampled from a person aged 18 to 59 who received the Ad26.COV2.S COVID-19 vaccine or a placebo.

J is TRBJ2-3 and V is TRBV4-2; 7 bases match TRBD2. J gave up 5 bases and V 4 bases, and 9 bases lay outside the gene matches. The length of the CDR3 is 15 residues. Per the germline V gene, CDR1 is LGHNA and CDR2 is YNFKEQ. The chain's CDR3 is CASSLSGGSRDTQYF. CDR3 bases: TGTGCCAGCAGCCTATCGGGCGGGAGTAGAGATACGCAGTATTTT.

The chain is built from TRBV3-1 (or the pseudogene TRBV3-2) and TRBJ2-1; 8 bases agree with TRBD2. The CDR3 has 16 residues. V was pared by 4 bases and J by 1 base, with 6 bases of the junction left unmatched. Germline-derived CDR1 and CDR2 are LGHDT and YNNKEL (reference sequence). CDR3 nucleotides: TGTGCCAGCAGCCCAGAAGCGGGGGTTTCCTACAATGAGCAGTTCTTC. Translated, it gives CASSPEAGVSYNEQFF.

The chain combines TRBV20-1 with TRBJ2-1; 7 bases match TRBD2. Unmatched junction bases numbered 3, after V lost 7 bases and J lost 6 bases. CDR3 length equals 11 residues. Germline values: CDR1 DFQATT, CDR2 SNEGSKA (reference sequence). The CDR3 is CSGGGINEQFF. CDR3 in DNA: TGCAGTGGGGGAGGGATCAATGAGCAGTTCTTC.

Points on this clone: The same CDR3 can be traced to other DNA sequences in this sample. The chain has TRBV15 and TRBJ2-7; no firm D call. Germline CDR1 reads LNHNV; CDR2 reads YYDKDF (reference sequence). The CDR3 has 12 amino acids. V lost 0 bases and J 4 bases, leaving 4 bases between the germline ends. The CDR3 spells CATSRDRYEQYF. In DNA form, the CDR3 reads TGTGCCACCAGCAGAGACAGATACGAGCAGTACTTC.

The rearrangement links TRBV7-2 to TRBJ2-7; 7 positions match TRBD2. This CDR3 spans 15 amino acids. J lost 3 bases, V lost 5 bases, and 10 bases had no gene match. Germline CDR1 reads SGHTA; CDR2 reads FQGNSA. This CDR3 reads CASSTSGGRSYEQYF. The DNA for the CDR3 is TGTGCCAGCAGCACCTCGGGGGGACGGAGCTACGAGCAGTACTTC.

This clone was observed a handful of times. V gene TRBV3-1 (or the pseudogene TRBV3-2) combines with J gene TRBJ2-7; D unresolved. Germline CDR1 reads LGHDT; CDR2 reads YNNKEL (reference sequence). The V end was cut by 4 bases, the J end by 6 bases, with 16 bases between. The CDR3 covers 14 residues. The CDR3, as DNA: TGTGCCAGCAGCCTCCTAGGCTCGTCGGGCGAGCAGTACTTC. Its protein is CASSLLGSSGEQYF.

V and J are TRBV6-5 and TRBJ1-6; 7 nucleotides match TRBD1. Trimming cost V 6 bases and J 10 bases; bases outside gene matches: 9. CDR1 and CDR2 (germline): MNHEY, SVGAGI. This CDR3 spans 14 amino acids. The CDR3 here is CASSQGGGRSPLHF. CDR3 coding DNA: TGTGCCAGCAGCCAGGGGGGGGGCAGGTCACCCCTCCACTTT.

The chain is built from TRBV27 and TRBJ1-6; no clear D gene. Germline CDR1 and CDR2: MNHEY and SMNVEV (reference sequence). This CDR3 comprises 13 residues. Trimming stripped 6 bases from V and 10 bases from J, with 13 bases between. CDR3 sequence reads: CASSTGRRSPLHF. Written as DNA, the CDR3 is TGTGCCAGCAGCACCGGCCGGAGATCACCCCTCCACTTT.

This chain links TRBV5-1 with TRBJ2-6; the D is unclear. The germline V and J ends were trimmed by 6 bases and 0 bases, with 13 bases remaining between them. Per germline, CDR1 SGHRS and CDR2 YFSETQ. This CDR3 is built from 16 residues. The CDR3 is CASTPSPSSGANVLTF. Here the CDR3 DNA reads TGCGCCAGCACCCCTTCCCCCAGCTCTGGGGCCAACGTCCTGACTTTC.

V and J are TRBV27 and TRBJ1-5; D not resolved. The CDR3 totals 13 residues. Per the germline V gene, CDR1 is MNHEY and CDR2 is SMNVEV (reference sequence). V lost 6 bases and J lost 1, with 7 bases in between. The CDR3 DNA is TGTGCCAGCAGCCCCATAAGCAATCAGCCCCAGCATTTT. Its translation: CASSPISNQPQHF.

V and J are TRBV9 and TRBJ1-2; TRBD1 is a possible D gene (5 bases). CDR3 length: 14 residues. CDR1 and CDR2 (germline): SGDLS, YYNGEE. Trimming removed 4 bases at V and 3 bases at J, with 13 bases between. The DNA of the CDR3 is TGTGCCAGCAGCAGCAACAGGTTCTACTATGGCTACACCTTC. This translates into CASSSNRFYYGYTF.

The chain has TRBV12-3 or TRBV12-4 and TRBJ1-1; D perhaps matches TRBD1 (6 bases). V lost 2 bases, J lost 6 bases, and 10 bases lay in between. This CDR3 region has 13 residues. The CDR3 here is CASSLNRVAEAFF. The CDR3 coding sequence is TGTGCCAGCAGTTTAAACAGGGTGGCTGAAGCTTTCTTT.

The CDR3 region is CASSWDRQLLRHGYTF. CDR3 nucleotides: TGTGCCAGCAGCTGGGACAGGCAGCTTTTGCGACATGGCTACACCTTC. The chain carries TRBV5-5 and TRBJ1-2; 8 bases match TRBD1. V lost 3 bases to trimming and J lost 6 bases; unmatched junction nucleotides: 13. Per germline, CDR1 SGHKS and CDR2 YYEKEE (reference sequence). CDR3 size: 16 residues.

V gene TRBV7-8 combines with J gene TRBJ2-3; D is undetermined. The CDR3 spans 12 residues. Between the trimmed V and J ends, which lost 5 bases and 5 bases, there was a span of 8 bases. In germline, CDR1 is SGHVS, CDR2 FQNEAQ. The DNA of the CDR3 is TGTGCCAGCAGCCATTACAGAGATACGCAGTATTTT. Protein product: CASSHYRDTQYF.

The table lists this clone with a count of one. DNA of the CDR3: TGCGCCAGCAGCCAAGGGACAGATAGCAATCAGCCCCAGCATTTT. This sequence encodes CASSQGTDSNQPQHF. The rearrangement links TRBV4-1 to TRBJ1-5; D might be TRBD1 (6 bases). V was trimmed by 1 base and J by 0 bases, leaving 7 bases between them. Germline values: CDR1 MGHRA, CDR2 YSYEKL. The CDR3 totals 15 residues.

The genes are TRBV4-1 and TRBJ2-1, with TRBD2 matching 12 bases. The J segment lost 0 bases and the V segment lost 8 bases, leaving 20 bases of the junction unmatched. The germline V gene has CDR1 MGHRA and CDR2 YSYEKL. There are 21 residues in the CDR3. The CDR3 reads CASLGPRTTSGGPYSYNEQFF. In DNA form, the CDR3 reads TGCGCCAGCCTGGGGCCGAGAACGACTAGCGGGGGACCCTACTCCTACAATGAGCAGTTCTTC.

This chain joins TRBV30 and TRBJ2-1, with no clear D. The length of the CDR3 is 14 residues. Germline V gene data show CDR1 as GTSNPN and CDR2 as SVGIG (reference sequence). The ends were cut back, 0 bases at V and 3 bases at J, with 9 bases in the middle. In DNA, the CDR3 is TGTGCCTGGAGTGTACTGTCAGTCTACAATGAGCAGTTCTTC. It specifies CAWSVLSVYNEQFF.

The V call is TRBV7-3, the J call TRBJ2-2, with D perhaps TRBD2 (5 bases). The CDR3 runs 12 residues. Trimming removed 1 base at V and 10 bases at J, with 7 bases between. Germline assignment: CDR1 SGHTA and CDR2 FQGTGA. The CDR3 nucleotides read TGTGCCAGCAGCTTAAAGGAGGCGGAGCTGTTTTTT. Translation: CASSLKEAELFF.

This chain joins TRBV12-5 and TRBJ2-7; 10 nucleotides agree with TRBD1. CDR3 size: 12 residues. Germline V gene sequence: CDR1 LGHNT, CDR2 FRNRAP. The DNA for the CDR3 is TGTGGGCGGGACAGGGGAGTCTACGAGCAGTACTTC. Translated, it gives CGRDRGVYEQYF.

To note about this clone: This sample also contains other DNA sequences that code for the same CDR3. The genes are TRBV5-1 and TRBJ2-1; D gene ambiguous. Trimming took 1 base from V and 4 from J, leaving 3 bases between them. This CDR3 contains 12 residues. Per germline, CDR1 SGHRS and CDR2 YFSETQ. The CDR3 region has the DNA TGCGCCAGCAGCTTGCAATACAATGAGCAGTTCTTC. This encodes CASSLQYNEQFF.

This clone was seen once. The chain recombines TRBV9 with TRBJ1-1; 9 nucleotides line up with TRBD1. This CDR3 comprises 15 residues. J was trimmed by 0 bases and V by 7 bases; bases with no gene match: 7. The germline V gene has CDR1 SGDLS and CDR2 YYNGEE. This chain's CDR3 is CASSPTGGLNTEAFF. The CDR3 coding sequence is TGTGCCAGCTCTCCTACAGGGGGCCTGAACACTGAAGCTTTCTTT.

The V gene is TRBV6-2 or TRBV6-3, the J gene TRBJ2-7, with D possibly matching TRBD1 (6 bases). The CDR3 extends over 13 amino acids. The ends were cut back, 6 bases at V and 7 bases at J, with 16 bases in the middle. The germline V gene encodes CDR1 MNHEY and CDR2 SVGEGT. CDR3 region: CASSQGLLGEQYF. In DNA form, the CDR3 reads TGTGCCAGCAGCCAGGGGCTCTTAGGGGAGCAGTACTTC.

This chain connects TRBV27 to TRBJ1-5; tentative D call: TRBD1 (5 bases). The CDR3 runs to 15 residues. Trimming stripped 5 bases from V and 9 bases from J, with 20 bases between. Germline CDR1 reads MNHEY; CDR2 reads SMNVEV (reference sequence). The CDR3 here is CASSPGSMGGTPQHF. The CDR3 DNA is TGTGCCAGCAGTCCCGGCTCAATGGGGGGAACGCCCCAGCATTTT.

This rearrangement joins TRBV19 to TRBJ2-1; D perhaps matches TRBD1 (6 bases). CDR1 LNHDA and CDR2 SQIVND come from the germline V gene (reference sequence). Trimming cost V 5 bases and J 9 bases, with 20 bases left between them. This CDR3 has 15 amino acids. Here the CDR3 reads CASSPARGDRGEQFF. The CDR3 coding sequence is TGTGCCAGTAGTCCCGCCAGGGGCGATAGGGGTGAGCAGTTCTTC.

Here the CDR3 reads CAGKGGGSTDTQYF. DNA for the CDR3: TGTGCCGGAAAGGGCGGGGGCAGCACAGATACGCAGTATTTT. The genes are TRBV10-3 and TRBJ2-3; tentatively, D is TRBD2 (7 bases). The CDR3 has 14 residues. CDR1 and CDR2 (germline): ENHRY, SYGVKD. V gave up 11 bases and J gave up 0 bases, with 15 bases separating them.

This clone is a singleton in its sample. This chain uses TRBV27 with TRBJ1-2; TRBD1 aligns across 12 bases. This CDR3 has 13 residues. The junction had 7 bases not matched to a gene; V was cut back by 9 bases and J by 8 bases. CDR1 and CDR2 from the germline V gene are MNHEY and SMNVEV (reference sequence). The CDR3 DNA follows: TGTGCCAGTCTGGGACAGGGGGCGCAAGGCTACACCTTC. This sequence encodes CASLGQGAQGYTF.